Listed here is a single TCR beta chain. What it recognizes is unknown. The record originates from a study of T cells after yellow fever vaccination. At the level of the study: Fractions containing few cells were prepared with SMART-Seq v4 Ultra Low Input. Study outcomes and limitations: Overall, a small share of clonotypes was seen in both CD4 and CD8 compartments. Once the booster was given, most primary-vaccination clones reappeared, at around 96% for CD4 and over 75% for CD8.

TCRdb re-called the 5' RACE reads with MiXCR, one entry per CDR3 protein. The table lists 400,000 or so distinct CDR3 sequences, around 19% of them singletons. V lost 0 bases and J 5 bases, leaving 2 bases between the germline ends. The CDR3 has 11 residues. The germline V gene encodes CDR1 MNHNS and CDR2 SASEGT. Source: PBMCs, taken before the yellow fever booster vaccination. This clonotype was sampled from a man between 18 and 35 years old who received the YFV17D yellow fever vaccine. This chain links TRBV6-1 with TRBJ2-7; the D is unclear. The CDR3 region is CASSEANEQYF. CDR3 coding DNA: TGTGCCAGCAGTGAAGCGAACGAGCAGTACTTC.